This TCR beta chain appears in the sequencing data of a study of blood T cell repertoires in COVID-19. Study details: The United States, Italy and Spain were the sources of the acute and convalescent COVID-19 samples. Sample material is recorded as cDNA or gDNA derived from T cells, B-cell-depleted T cells, or PBMCs.

CDR1 and CDR2 (germline): MNHEY, SVGAGI. The CDR3 length is 15 residues. V lost 2 bases to trimming and J lost 0 bases, with 5 bases between them. Method: immunoSEQ multiplex PCR; TCRdb's copy keeps in-frame clones and lacks some. The sample has more than 200,000 clones, roughly 90% seen once; the top ten hold nearly 2%. The sequenced material came from peripheral blood. This clonotype was obtained from a young man with active or convalescent COVID-19. The chain combines TRBV6-5 with TRBJ1-6; no firm D call. This CDR3 is CASSYESSYNSPLHF. In nucleotides, the CDR3 is TGTGCCAGCAGTTACGAGAGCTCCTATAATTCACCCCTCCACTTT.